This T cell receptor beta chain comes out of a study of metastatic and nonmetastatic thyroid tumors. For the study at large: Thyroid patients, malignant and benign, had repertoires compared across blood and tumor or nodule tissue. Findings and limits, study-wide: The reported finding was significantly higher TCR beta diversity in malignant thyroid tumors relative to benign nodules, in blood and tumor.

Patients underwent thyroid surgery, and none had received any treatment before it. Authors' processing steps: A papillary thyroid cancer distant-metastasis classifier was built from CDR3 differences across clinicopathological groups. TCRdb reanalyzed the PCR reads with MiXCR. For this entry, the V and J calls and clone size follow TCRdb and not the study's own pipeline. Altogether roughly 93,000 clones are present, 10% to 15% being singletons, with the ten largest covering roughly 12%. The CDR3 has 14 residues. The germline V gene encodes CDR1 DFQATT and CDR2 SNEGSKA (reference sequence). V lost 3 bases, J lost 7 bases, and 15 bases lay in between. This clone was detected ten times or more. What it binds is unknown.

This sequence originates from a female donor with papillary thyroid cancer or a benign thyroid nodule (not recorded which). Some clones in this sample may be carry-over from other donors' samples. The chain employs TRBV20-1 and TRBJ1-4; D perhaps matches TRBD1 (6 bases). Source material: blood. The DNA of the CDR3 is TGCAGTGCTAGCCCCAGGGGACGGAGTGAAAAACTGTTTTTT. Its protein product is CSASPRGRSEKLFF.